This T cell receptor (beta chain) came from a study of Graves' ophthalmopathy and Graves' hyperthyroidism. Study-wide findings and caveats: Ophthalmopathy progression prediction by the model yielded a sensitivity of 55% to 71% and a specificity of roughly 72%.

Germline CDR1 reads KGHSH; CDR2 reads LQKENI. V lost 3 bases and J lost 7, with 19 bases in between. This CDR3 region has 15 residues. The authors amplified TCR beta CDR3 regions from RNA transcripts. RT-PCR was first run with HTBI primers, then multiplex PCR in a second round. TCRdb re-called the multiplex PCR reads through MiXCR, storing one row per CDR3 protein. The table records roughly 420,000 distinct CDR3 sequences, roughly 20% of them present only once. If no ophthalmopathy appeared within 18 months of follow-up, hyperthyroidism was termed stable. Symptoms, serum thyroxine and TRAb, thyroid ultrasound, and orbital computed tomography formed the diagnostic basis. This clonotype has a handful of counts. Its target is not known.

The chain has TRBV18 and TRBJ2-7; a weak D match, TRBD1 (6 bases). The TCR originated in a young woman with stable Graves' hyperthyroidism. The sample consisted of peripheral blood. This chain's CDR3 is CASSPPSQGLLEQYF. The CDR3 region has the DNA TGTGCCAGCTCACCGCCAAGTCAGGGGCTTCTTGAGCAGTACTTC.